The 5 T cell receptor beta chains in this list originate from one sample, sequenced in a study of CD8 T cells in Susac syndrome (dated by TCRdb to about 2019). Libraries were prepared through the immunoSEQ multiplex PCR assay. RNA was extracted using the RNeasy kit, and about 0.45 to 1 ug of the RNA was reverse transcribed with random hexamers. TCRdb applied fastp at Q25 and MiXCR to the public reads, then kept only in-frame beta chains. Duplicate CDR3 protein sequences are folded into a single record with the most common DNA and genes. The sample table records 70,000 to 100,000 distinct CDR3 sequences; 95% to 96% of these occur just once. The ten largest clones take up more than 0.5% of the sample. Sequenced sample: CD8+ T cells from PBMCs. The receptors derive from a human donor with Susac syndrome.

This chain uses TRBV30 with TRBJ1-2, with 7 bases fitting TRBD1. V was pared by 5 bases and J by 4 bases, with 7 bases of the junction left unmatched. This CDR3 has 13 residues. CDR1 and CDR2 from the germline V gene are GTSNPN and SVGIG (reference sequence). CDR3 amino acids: CAWSGQTVYGYTF. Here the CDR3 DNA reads TGTGCCTGGTCGGGACAGACGGTCTATGGCTACACCTTC.

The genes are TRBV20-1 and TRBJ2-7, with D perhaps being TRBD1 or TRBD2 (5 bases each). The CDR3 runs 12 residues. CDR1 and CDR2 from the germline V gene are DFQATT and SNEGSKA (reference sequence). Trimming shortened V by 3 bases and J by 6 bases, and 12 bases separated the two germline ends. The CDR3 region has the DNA TGCAGTGCTAGGGCAGGGCGGGCCGAGCAGTACTTC. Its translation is CSARAGRAEQYF.

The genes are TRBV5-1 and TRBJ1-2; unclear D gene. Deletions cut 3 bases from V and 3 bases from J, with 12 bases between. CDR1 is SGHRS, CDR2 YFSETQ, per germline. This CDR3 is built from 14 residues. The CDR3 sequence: CASSSGAGDYGYTF. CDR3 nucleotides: TGCGCCAGCAGCTCCGGTGCCGGGGACTATGGCTACACCTTC.

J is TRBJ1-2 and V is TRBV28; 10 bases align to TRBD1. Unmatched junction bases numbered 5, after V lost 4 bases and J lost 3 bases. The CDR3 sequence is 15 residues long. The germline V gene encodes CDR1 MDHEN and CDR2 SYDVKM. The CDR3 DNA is TGTGCCAGCAGTTCCGGGACAGGGGAAGACTATGGCTACACCTTC. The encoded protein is CASSSGTGEDYGYTF.

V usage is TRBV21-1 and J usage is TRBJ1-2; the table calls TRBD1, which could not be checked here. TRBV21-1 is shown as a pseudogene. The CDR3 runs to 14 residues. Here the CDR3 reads CASSDKTGHKGYTF. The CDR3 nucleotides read TGTGCCAGCAGCGATAAGACAGGCCACAAGGGCTACACCTTC.